The present T cell receptor (beta chain) was sequenced within a study of T cell changes during pregnancy in multiple sclerosis. This CDR3 comprises 14 residues. Trimming at V came to 0 bases and at J to 7 bases, leaving 0 bases not matched to a gene. Germline assignment: CDR1 MRHNA and CDR2 SNTAGT. Using immunoSEQ multiplex PCR, the repertoire was profiled, and TCRdb retains in-frame clones only, with some absent. Of around 36,000 clones listed, around 90% were seen once; the top ten hold around 1.2%. The sequence was collected from a female donor with multiple sclerosis, enrolled in a pregnancy study. The rearrangement joins TRBV6-4 to TRBJ2-2, with TRBD2 identical over 9 bases. The sequenced sample was peripheral blood, obtained before pregnancy. The CDR3, as DNA: TGTGCCAGCAGTGACTCTAGCGGGAGCGGGGAGCTGTTTTTT. Its protein is CASSDSSGSGELFF.